This TCR beta chain was sequenced during a study of CD8+CD57+ T cells in acquired aplastic anemia. Points from the study as a whole: The same twenty-nine CD8+ CDR3 sequences occurred in patients and in controls. Patients were compared with controls for CD8+ Simpson's diversity, and no significant difference emerged.

CDR3 length: 16 residues. Germline V gene lookup returns CDR1 SEHNR and CDR2 FQNEAQ (reference sequence). V lost 4 bases, J lost 0 bases, and 13 bases lay in between. Genomic DNA provided the template from which TCR beta VDJ and CDR3 profiles were obtained. TCRdb independently ran MiXCR on the reads; one entry per CDR3 protein. Here the sample spans some 180,000 distinct CDR3 sequences, less than 50% being singletons. This clonotype occurred many times. Antigen: not known. Flow cytometry had shown expanded CD8+CD57+ cells in the patients chosen for sequencing. Sequenced sample: sorted CD4+, CD8+, or CD8+CD57+ T cells (not recorded which) from PBMCs. The clonotype was recovered from a human donor with aplastic anemia. The chain combines TRBV7-9 with TRBJ1-3; tentatively, D is TRBD1 (6 bases). Here the CDR3 DNA reads TGTGCCAGCAGCTATGGGGGGGGCAACTCTGGAAACACCATATATTTT. Translated: CASSYGGGNSGNTIYF.